A selection of T cell receptor beta chains follows, all from one sample in a study of human T cells and chemical hapten exposure. TCRdb called the RACE reads again in MiXCR, with one record for every CDR3 protein. The sample consists of 95,000 to 150,000 distinct CDR3 sequences, around 15% of them appearing once. The sample consisted of whole blood, taken in connection with sensitization to the hapten diphenylcyclopropenone (DPC). The source of these receptors is a man between 18 and 35 years old with alopecia areata. Some clones in this sample may be carry-over from other donors' samples. The CDR3 runs from the conserved cysteine through the conserved F or W. A D gene is named only where the DNA matches it firmly. Expanded clones are given a class, and other clones once, few, many or no size at all.

clone_size j_call d_call v_call cdr3_nt cdr3_aa
few TRBJ1-1 NA TRBV3-1 TGTGCCAGCAGCCAAGGTGGGGCGAACACTGAAGCTTTCTTT CASSQGGANTEAFF
few TRBJ2-3 NA TRBV10-3 TGTGCCATCAGTGAGGCGAAGGTAGGGACCACAGATACGCAGTATTTT CAISEAKVGTTDTQYF
NA TRBJ2-2 NA TRBV5-1 TGCGCCAGCAGTGCGTTGGCGAACACCGGGGAGCTGTTTTTT CASSALANTGELFF
NA TRBJ2-1 NA TRBV5-5 TGTGCCAGCAACCTCGACGGAAAGTCCTACAATGAGCAGTTCTTC CASNLDGKSYNEQFF
many TRBJ2-6 NA TRBV12-3/TRBV12-4 TGTGCCAGCAGTGACTCTGGGGCCAACGTCCTGACTTTC CASSDSGANVLTF
many TRBJ1-1 TRBD1 TRBV28 TGTGCCAGCAGATTAGGGGACAGGACCAACACTGAAGCTTTCTTT CASRLGDRTNTEAFF
NA TRBJ1-4 NA TRBV4-3 TGCGCCAGCAGCCAAGAGTACAGAGGGGGAGCAACTAATGAAAAACTGTTTTTT CASSQEYRGGATNEKLFF
NA TRBJ2-7 NA TRBV6-5 TGTGCCAGCAGTTACGACAGCTACGAGCAGTACTTC CASSYDSYEQYF
NA TRBJ1-2 NA TRBV14 TGTGCCAGCAGCCAAGGGTTCACAGACCGAGGCTACACCTTC CASSQGFTDRGYTF
NA TRBJ2-7 NA TRBV29-1 TGCAGCGTTGAAAGGAGTTCCTACGAGCAGTACTTC CSVERSSYEQYF